This TCR beta chain was identified during a study of shared T cell receptors in the human thymus. Using immunoSEQ multiplex PCR, the repertoire was profiled, and TCRdb retains in-frame clones only, with some absent. This repertoire shows some 700,000 clones, more than 75% found once; its top ten account for about 0.01%. The CDR3 loop spans 14 amino acids. Germline CDR1 is MNHEY and CDR2 is SMNVEV (reference sequence). The V end was cut by 7 bases, the J end by 0 bases, with 10 bases between. These data are also associated with another study on human thymus T cells. Per that study: All donors were healthy Finnish infants who were undergoing corrective surgery to treat congenital heart defects. Obtained as resections during corrective heart surgery, the thymus tissue was then studied. Thymic repertoires of unrelated individuals were reported in related research to overlap highly.

The sequence derives from a boy under two years old with a congenital heart defect. Material for sequencing was thymocytes. The chain uses TRBV27 and TRBJ2-1; D possibly corresponds to TRBD2 (5 bases). The CDR3 nucleotides are TGTGCCAGCACCTCCGGGGTCTCCTACAATGAGCAGTTCTTC. It encodes CASTSGVSYNEQFF.